Listed here are 12 T cell receptor beta chains from one sample, sequenced in a study of OX40 agonist ivuxolimab in advanced cancers. Here immunoSEQ multiplex PCR was the method, and the copy in TCRdb shows in-frame clones only, minus some. Altogether some 48,000 clones are present, about 81% being singletons, with the ten largest covering about 7.3%. The source material was CD4+ or CD8+ T cells sorted from blood, sampled in a trial of the OX40 agonist ivuxolimab. Receptors were obtained from an adult with an advanced solid tumor such as melanoma, head and neck, liver or kidney cancer.

The chain joins TRBV6-5 to TRBJ1-1; D call uncertain. This CDR3 is built from 13 residues. Per germline, CDR1 MNHEY and CDR2 SVGAGI. V was clipped by 0 bases and J by 1 base, with 3 bases between them. CDR3 amino acids: CASSYSTNTEAFF. The CDR3 coding sequence is TGTGCCAGCAGTTACTCGACGAACACTGAAGCTTTCTTT.

The rearrangement uses TRBV7-7 and TRBJ1-4, with TRBD1 identical over 7 bases. With V trimmed by 1 base and J by 7 bases, 6 bases remained unmatched. Looked up from germline, CDR1 is SSHAT and CDR2 is FNYEAQ (reference sequence). The CDR3 length is 15 residues. The CDR3 DNA follows: TGTGCCAGCAGCTTAGGAGGGGGCCCCGGTGAAAAACTGTTTTTT. Translation: CASSLGGGPGEKLFF.

The rearrangement links TRBV30 to TRBJ1-2; D uncertain. Trimming pared 2 bases from V and 1 base from J, leaving 8 bases between. The CDR3 totals 13 residues. From germline, CDR1 is GTSNPN and CDR2 SVGIG (reference sequence). In DNA form, the CDR3 reads TGTGCCTGGAGTCCTCCGGTTAACTATGGCTACACCTTC. It specifies CAWSPPVNYGYTF.

V usage is TRBV6-1 and J usage is TRBJ1-5; 7 nucleotides match TRBD1. CDR1 is MNHNS, CDR2 SASEGT, per germline. The CDR3 contains 16 residues. V was clipped by 2 bases and J by 5 bases; unmatched bases: 9. Written as DNA, the CDR3 is TGTGCCAGCAGTGAAAGGGGGCCCCTGGGGGATCAGCCCCAGCATTTT. Translating gives CASSERGPLGDQPQHF.

The chain has TRBV19 and TRBJ2-3; TRBD2 agrees at 8 bases. After removal of 5 bases from V and 6 bases from J, the junction contained 7 bases not matched to a gene. This CDR3 is built from 14 residues. CDR1 and CDR2 from the germline V gene are LNHDA and SQIVND (reference sequence). The CDR3 coding sequence is TGTGCCAGTAGTCTCGGACTAGCCCAGGATACGCAGTATTTT. Translated: CASSLGLAQDTQYF.

The chain carries TRBV5-1 and TRBJ2-7; 8 bases match TRBD1. Germline assignment: CDR1 SGHRS and CDR2 YFSETQ. The ends lost 1 base at V and 4 bases at J; junction bases unmatched: 4. The CDR3 spans 14 residues. This CDR3 reads CASSLRQGAYEQYF. In nucleotides, the CDR3 is TGCGCCAGCAGCTTGCGGCAGGGGGCGTACGAGCAGTACTTC.

A few counts support this clone. The chain employs TRBV12-5 and TRBJ2-1; TRBD2 aligns across 14 bases. V shed 7 bases and J 9 bases; nucleotides not matched to a gene: 8. The CDR3 extends over 15 amino acids. The germline V gene has CDR1 LGHNT and CDR2 FRNRAP. The DNA of the CDR3 is TGTGCTAGTGCCGGGACTAGCGGGAGTCTAGGTGAGCAGTTCTTC. This translates into CASAGTSGSLGEQFF.

This clone has just one count. This chain joins TRBV12-5 and TRBJ2-7; 13 nucleotides agree with TRBD2. V gave up 6 bases and J gave up 5 bases; unmatched junction bases: 4. Germline V gives CDR1 LGHNT, CDR2 FRNRAP. The CDR3 contains 14 residues. The CDR3 nucleotides read TGTGCTAGTGGCCGGACTAGCGGGAGCCACGAGCAGTACTTC. This gives the protein CASGRTSGSHEQYF.

V gene TRBV2 combines with J gene TRBJ2-5, with a tentative D call TRBD1 (7 bases). CDR1 SNHLY and CDR2 FYNNEI come from the germline V gene. The V end lost 3 bases, the J end lost 5 bases, and 10 bases lay between the germline ends. This CDR3 comprises 13 residues. CDR3 protein: CASSESGGETQYF. For the CDR3, the DNA is TGTGCCAGCAGTGAGTCAGGGGGGGAGACCCAGTACTTC.

V gene TRBV27 combines with J gene TRBJ1-4, with D possibly being TRBD1 (5 bases). The CDR3 has 14 amino acids. Trimming stripped 5 bases from V and 2 bases from J, with 9 bases between. CDR1 MNHEY and CDR2 SMNVEV come from the germline V gene (reference sequence). This CDR3 reads CASSNRPTNEKLFF. CDR3 in DNA: TGTGCCAGCAGTAACAGGCCGACTAATGAAAAACTGTTTTTT.

V usage is TRBV5-1 and J usage is TRBJ2-7, with 10 bases fitting TRBD1. The CDR3 is 14 residues long. With 8 bases clipped from V and 4 bases from J, the junction kept 9 bases outside the gene matches. Germline CDR1 and CDR2: SGHRS and YFSETQ. The CDR3: CASQAGTGAYEQYF. CDR3 nucleotide sequence: TGCGCCAGTCAAGCCGGGACAGGGGCATACGAGCAGTACTTC.

V and J are TRBV7-2 and TRBJ2-1; D call uncertain. Per the germline V gene, CDR1 is SGHTA and CDR2 is FQGNSA. The CDR3 is 13 residues long. The V end was cut by 1 base, the J end by 4 bases, with 5 bases between. The CDR3 DNA is TGTGCCAGCAGCTTAGGCACGTACAATGAGCAGTTCTTC. Its translation is CASSLGTYNEQFF. The full variable domain, rest sourced from reference TRBV7-2 and TRBJ2-1, is GAGVSQSPSNKVTEKGKDVELRCDPISGHTALYWYRQSLGQGLEFLIYFQGNSAPDKSGLPSDRFSAERTGGSVSTLTIQRTQQEDSAVYLCASSLGTYNEQFFGPGTRLTVL.